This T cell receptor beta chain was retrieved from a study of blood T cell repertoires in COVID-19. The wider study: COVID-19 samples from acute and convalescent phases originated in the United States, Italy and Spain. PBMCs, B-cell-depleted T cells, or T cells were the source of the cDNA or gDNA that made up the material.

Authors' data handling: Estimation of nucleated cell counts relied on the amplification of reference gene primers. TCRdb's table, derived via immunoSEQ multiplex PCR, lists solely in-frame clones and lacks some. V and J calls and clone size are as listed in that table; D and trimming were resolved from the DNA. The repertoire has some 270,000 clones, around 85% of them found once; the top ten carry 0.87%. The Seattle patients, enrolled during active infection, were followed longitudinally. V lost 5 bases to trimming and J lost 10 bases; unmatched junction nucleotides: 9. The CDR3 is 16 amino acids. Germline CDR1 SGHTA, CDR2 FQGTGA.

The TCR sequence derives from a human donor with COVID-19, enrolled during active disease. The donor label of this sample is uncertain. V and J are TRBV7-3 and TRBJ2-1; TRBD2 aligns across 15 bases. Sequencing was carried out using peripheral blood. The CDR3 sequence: CASSPRTSGRVWEQFF. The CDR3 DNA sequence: TGTGCCAGCAGCCCCCGGACTAGCGGGAGGGTCTGGGAGCAGTTCTTC.